The 4 T cell receptor beta chains listed next were all sequenced from one sample in a study of blood T cells in healthy people across ages. The use of a sample-barcoded 5' primer and a J-beta primer mix characterized a second PCR of about 7 to 12 cycles. MiXCR, run by TCRdb on the 5' RACE reads, gives a single entry per CDR3 protein. Found here are 750,000 to 950,000 distinct CDR3 sequences, 53% of them singletons; the top ten hold approximately 41%. The sample taken for sequencing was blood. All receptors derive from a man older than 75 in good health.

This clonotype turned up a few times. V is TRBV12-3 or TRBV12-4 and J is TRBJ2-3, with TRBD2 matching over 10 bases. This CDR3 contains 22 residues. The trim removed 5 bases at V and 4 bases at J, leaving 27 bases unmatched. CDR3 protein: CASSPLPSPGLAGVNYADTQYF. As DNA, the CDR3 is TGTGCCAGCAGTCCCCTCCCTAGCCCGGGGCTAGCGGGAGTGAATTATGCAGATACGCAGTATTTT.

This clonotype has just a few counts. This sequence joins TRBV14 and TRBJ2-6, with D maybe TRBD2 (6 bases). Germline V gene data show CDR1 as SGHDN and CDR2 as FVKESK. This CDR3 has 17 amino acids. The germline V and J ends were trimmed by 1 base and 2 bases, with 12 bases remaining between them. CDR3: CASSQVGLGPGANVLTF. CDR3 DNA sequence: TGTGCCAGCAGCCAAGTGGGACTCGGCCCTGGGGCCAACGTCCTGACTTTC.

Concerning this clonotype: A much more abundant neighbour one base away suggests this may be a read error. J is TRBJ2-7 and V is TRBV18; D unresolved. The end of the DNA is better explained by TRBJ2-5, so the J call may be wrong. CDR3 length: 14 amino acids. CDR1 is KGHSH, CDR2 LQKENI, per germline. The CDR3 loop reads CASSPPKVRETQYF. The DNA for the CDR3 is TGTGCCAGCTCACCACCGAAGGTGCGCGAGACCCAGTACTTC.

The rearrangement uses TRBV5-1 and TRBJ2-1; TRBD1 aligns across 10 bases. CDR1 and CDR2 (germline): SGHRS, YFSETQ. The CDR3 length is 16 residues. The ends lost 0 bases at V and 7 bases at J; junction bases unmatched: 7. CDR3 residues: CASSLEDRGRENEQFF. The DNA of the CDR3 is TGCGCCAGCAGCTTGGAAGACAGGGGGCGCGAGAATGAGCAGTTCTTC. Full variable domain (missing parts from reference TRBV5-1 and TRBJ2-1): KAGVTQTPRYLIKTRGQQVTLSCSPISGHRSVSWYQQTPGQGLQFLFEYFSETQRNKGNFPGRFSGRQFSNSRSEMNVSTLELGDSALYLCASSLEDRGRENEQFFGPGTRLTVL.